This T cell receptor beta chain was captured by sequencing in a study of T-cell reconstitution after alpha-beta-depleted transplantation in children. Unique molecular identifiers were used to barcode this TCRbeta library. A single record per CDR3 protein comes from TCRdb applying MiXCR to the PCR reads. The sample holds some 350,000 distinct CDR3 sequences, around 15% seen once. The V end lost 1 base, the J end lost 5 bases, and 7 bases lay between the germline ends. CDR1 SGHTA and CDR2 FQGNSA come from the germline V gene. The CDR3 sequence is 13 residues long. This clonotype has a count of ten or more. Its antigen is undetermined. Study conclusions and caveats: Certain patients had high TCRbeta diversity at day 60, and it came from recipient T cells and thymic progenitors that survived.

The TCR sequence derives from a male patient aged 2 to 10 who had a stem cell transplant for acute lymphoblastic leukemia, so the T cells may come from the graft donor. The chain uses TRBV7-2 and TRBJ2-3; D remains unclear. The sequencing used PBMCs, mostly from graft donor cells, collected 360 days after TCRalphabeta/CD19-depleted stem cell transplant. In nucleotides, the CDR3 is TGTGCCAGCAGCTTAGACCCTAGAGATACGCAGTATTTT. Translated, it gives CASSLDPRDTQYF.